One and the same sample provided the 26 T cell receptor beta chains below, sequenced in a study of shared clonotypes between healthy human individuals. TCRdb keeps only in-frame clones here, not all; method: immunoSEQ multiplex PCR. The table includes around 1 million clones, less than 85% detected once. Sequenced sample: memory CD4+ T cells sorted from blood. Subset noted: CD45RA-negative fraction. The receptors come from a man between 18 and 35 years old in good health.

The rearrangement uses TRBV28 and TRBJ2-2; 9 positions agree with TRBD1. Germline values: CDR1 MDHEN, CDR2 SYDVKM. The ends lost 6 bases at V and 4 bases at J; junction bases unmatched: 9. The CDR3 is 16 residues long. CDR3 residues: CASRILDRGFTGELFF. In DNA form, the CDR3 reads TGTGCCAGCAGGATTCTGGACAGGGGATTCACCGGGGAGCTGTTTTTT. Variable domain in full (rest from reference TRBV28 and TRBJ2-2): DVKVTQSSRYLVKRTGEKVFLECVQDMDHENMFWYRQDPGLGLRLIYFSYDVKMKEKGDIPEGYSVSREKKERFSLILESASTNQTSMYLCASRILDRGFTGELFFGEGSRLTVL.

There are a few counts of this clone. V gene TRBV18 combines with J gene TRBJ2-3; D is possibly TRBD1 (6 bases). The CDR3 has 15 residues. CDR1 is KGHSH, CDR2 LQKENI, per germline. V lost 2 bases and J lost 1, with 10 bases in between. CDR3 region: CASSPVKGGTDTQYF. CDR3 coding DNA: TGTGCCAGCTCACCAGTAAAGGGGGGCACAGATACGCAGTATTTT. The whole variable domain, filled in from reference TRBV18 and TRBJ2-3, reads NAGVMQNPRHLVRRRGQEARLRCSPMKGHSHVYWYRQLPEEGLKFMVYLQKENIIDESGMPKERFSAEFPKEGPSILRIQQVVRGDSAAYFCASSPVKGGTDTQYFGPGTRLTVL.

The chain carries TRBV6-5 and TRBJ1-6; 7 nucleotides line up with TRBD1. The ends lost 2 bases at V and 6 bases at J; junction bases unmatched: 7. The germline CDR1 and CDR2 sequences are MNHEY and SVGAGI. The CDR3 spans 16 residues. CDR3 region: CASSYQYRGGNSPLHF. The CDR3 bases are TGTGCCAGCAGTTACCAGTACAGGGGTGGTAATTCACCCCTCCACTTT.

The chain carries TRBV4-3 and TRBJ2-7; D call uncertain. The germline V and J ends were trimmed by 1 base and 3 bases, with 13 bases remaining between them. The germline V gene has CDR1 LGHNA and CDR2 YSLEER. The CDR3 loop spans 15 amino acids. Here the CDR3 DNA reads TGCGCCAGCAGCCAAGGCGTTCAGATACACTACGAGCAGTACTTC. It yields the protein CASSQGVQIHYEQYF.

The rearrangement joins TRBV7-3 to TRBJ2-7; 14 bases are a match to TRBD2. Germline CDR1 is SGHTA and CDR2 is FQGTGA. CDR3 length equals 18 residues. The junction had 7 bases not matched to a gene; V was cut back by 2 bases and J by 1 base. CDR3: CASSLSPGLAGGSYEQYF. CDR3 sequence (DNA): TGTGCCAGCAGCTTATCTCCCGGACTAGCGGGGGGTTCCTACGAGCAGTACTTC. Complete variable domain (other parts from reference TRBV7-3 and TRBJ2-7): GAGVSQTPSNKVTEKGKYVELRCDPISGHTALYWYRQSLGQGPEFLIYFQGTGAADDSGLPNDRFFAVRPEGSVSTLKIQRTERGDSAVYLCASSLSPGLAGGSYEQYFGPGTRLTVT.

J is TRBJ2-2 and V is TRBV7-2, with 10 bases fitting TRBD2. There are 16 residues in the CDR3. The J segment lost 5 bases and the V segment lost 4 bases, leaving 7 bases of the junction unmatched. Per germline, CDR1 SGHTA and CDR2 FQGNSA. This CDR3 is CASSSPGLASTGELFF. CDR3 in DNA: TGTGCCAGCAGCTCTCCGGGACTAGCGAGTACCGGGGAGCTGTTTTTT.

This rearrangement joins TRBV11-3 to TRBJ1-5; D perhaps matches TRBD1 (6 bases). V was pared by 3 bases and J by 4 bases, with 13 bases between. Germline assignment: CDR1 SGHNT and CDR2 YENEEA. The CDR3 covers 15 residues. In DNA, the CDR3 is TGTGCCAGCAGCTTGGGGGGGCGAAATAATCAGCCCCAGCATTTT. Translating gives CASSLGGRNNQPQHF.

This clone was seen more than once but under ten times. The V gene is TRBV5-6, the J gene TRBJ2-2; perhaps TRBD1 as D (5 bases). The V end was cut by 3 bases, the J end by 5 bases, with 11 bases between. Germline V CDR1 and CDR2: SGHDT, YYEEEE. CDR3 size: 14 residues. CDR3 coding DNA: TGTGCCAGCAGCTCAAGGGGCCTGACCGGGGAGCTGTTTTTT. The encoded protein is CASSSRGLTGELFF.

The J gene is TRBJ1-5, the V gene TRBV28, with D possibly matching TRBD1 (6 bases). Germline CDR1 reads MDHEN; CDR2 reads SYDVKM. The CDR3 is 14 residues long. The V gene lost 8 bases and the J gene lost 0 bases, with 11 bases spanning the gap. The CDR3: CASGTRNSNQPQHF. As DNA, the CDR3 is TGTGCCAGCGGGACAAGAAATAGCAATCAGCCCCAGCATTTT.

This clone was seen ten or more times. Other DNA sequences within the sample encode an identical CDR3. The V call is TRBV30, the J call TRBJ2-3, with no clear D. Germline CDR1 reads GTSNPN; CDR2 reads SVGIG (reference sequence). V was trimmed by 2 bases and J by 1 base, leaving 7 bases between them. CDR3 length: 13 residues. The DNA for the CDR3 is TGTGCCTGGAGTCGACCCGGCACAGATACGCAGTATTTT. Amino acid sequence: CAWSRPGTDTQYF.

This clone was found once. V usage is TRBV5-1 and J usage is TRBJ2-7; tentatively, D is TRBD2 (6 bases). The CDR3 is made up of 15 amino acids. Germline V gene data show CDR1 as SGHRS and CDR2 as YFSETQ. V dropped 0 bases and J dropped 2 bases, with 12 bases sitting between them. The CDR3 DNA sequence: TGCGCCAGCAGCTTGGGGCTAGGAGGGACCTACGAGCAGTACTTC. Its translation is CASSLGLGGTYEQYF.

This sequence joins TRBV6-1 and TRBJ1-5, with D possibly matching TRBD1 (5 bases). V lost 6 bases, J lost 1 base, and 7 bases lay in between. Germline values: CDR1 MNHNS, CDR2 SASEGT. The CDR3 is made up of 13 amino acids. In DNA, the CDR3 is TGTGCCAGCAGGACAGCGAGCAATCAGCCCCAGCATTTT. Encoded protein: CASRTASNQPQHF.

This clone was recorded a few times. The chain has TRBV4-2 and TRBJ1-3; 9 nucleotides match TRBD1. The junction had 7 bases not matched to a gene; V was cut back by 0 bases and J by 10 bases. CDR1 is LGHNA, CDR2 YNFKEQ, per germline. This CDR3 has 15 amino acids. CDR3 sequence (DNA): TGTGCCAGCAGCCAAGAAGTCAACAGGGGGCAAACCATATATTTT. Its protein is CASSQEVNRGQTIYF.

This CDR3 is CASSLDSGGGHNEQFF. The CDR3 DNA is TGTGCCAGCAGCTTAGATTCTGGGGGCGGTCACAATGAGCAGTTCTTC. The chain carries TRBV7-8 and TRBJ2-1, with D possibly TRBD1 on 6 matching bases. The ends were cut back, 1 base at V and 5 bases at J, with 15 bases in the middle. The CDR3 covers 16 residues. Germline V gene sequence: CDR1 SGHVS, CDR2 FQNEAQ.

Only a few counts were recorded for this clone. This chain connects TRBV5-4 to TRBJ2-2; 9 nucleotides match TRBD1. The trim removed 0 bases at V and 6 bases at J, leaving 6 bases unmatched. This CDR3 is built from 16 residues. Per germline, CDR1 SGHNT and CDR2 YYREEE (reference sequence). CDR3 sequence reads: CASSLVGQGGAGELFF. The DNA of the CDR3 is TGTGCCAGCAGCTTGGTGGGACAGGGAGGCGCCGGGGAGCTGTTTTTT.

V and J are TRBV5-1 and TRBJ2-5; TRBD2 matches 8 bases. The germline V gene encodes CDR1 SGHRS and CDR2 YFSETQ. CDR3 length equals 14 residues. V lost 0 bases, J lost 5 bases, and 3 bases stayed unmatched. The CDR3 DNA reads TGCGCCAGCAGCTTGGCCGGGGGGGTCGAGACCCAGTACTTC. Protein sequence: CASSLAGGVETQYF.

The V call is TRBV7-2, the J call TRBJ2-7, with D maybe TRBD2 (6 bases). Trimming left V 5 bases short and J 2 bases short, with 19 bases between. The CDR3 sequence is 16 residues long. CDR1 is SGHTA, CDR2 FQGNSA, per germline. In DNA, the CDR3 is TGTGCCAGCAGCCCCGGAGGAGGGGCCATCCCCTACGAGCAGTACTTC. The encoded protein is CASSPGGGAIPYEQYF.

This sequence joins TRBV2 and TRBJ1-5, with TRBD1 matching over 11 bases. V was clipped by 5 bases and J by 7 bases; unmatched bases: 10. This CDR3 has 16 amino acids. Germline loops: CDR1 SNHLY, CDR2 FYNNEI. This CDR3 reads CASSLTGTGGGQPQHF. The CDR3 region has the DNA TGTGCCAGCAGTCTAACCGGGACAGGGGGGGGCCAGCCCCAGCATTTT.

The chain couples TRBV6-4 to TRBJ2-5; 9 bases fit TRBD2. The germline V gene encodes CDR1 MRHNA and CDR2 SNTAGT. V was clipped by 4 bases and J by 0 bases; unmatched bases: 6. The CDR3 runs 16 residues. The CDR3: CASSVEAGGYQETQYF. For the CDR3, the DNA is TGTGCCAGCAGTGTAGAAGCGGGGGGCTACCAAGAGACCCAGTACTTC.

V is TRBV12-1 and J is TRBJ2-3; TRBD2 is taken as the D call from the table, unchecked against the DNA. TRBV12-1 has pseudogene status. The CDR3 totals 15 residues. The CDR3 spells CASRPTGRVPDTQYF. CDR3 coding DNA: TGTGCCAGCAGGCCTACCGGGAGGGTCCCAGATACGCAGTATTTT.

This clone has only a few counts. The chain carries TRBV10-1 and TRBJ1-3; D ambiguous. Germline V gene data show CDR1 as WNHNN and CDR2 as SYGVQD (reference sequence). The V and J ends lost 5 bases and 4 bases respectively, with 6 bases between them. CDR3 length: 12 residues. In DNA, the CDR3 is TGCGCCAGCAGTCCCGGCGGAAACACCATATATTTT. This translates into CASSPGGNTIYF.

This clone was detected a few times. This sequence joins TRBV11-2 and TRBJ2-5; maybe TRBD2 (5 bases). Germline CDR1 and CDR2: SGHAT and FQNNGV. The length of the CDR3 is 16 residues. V gave up 0 bases and J gave up 5 bases, with 16 bases separating them. CDR3 protein: CASSLDNTGVGETQYF. The DNA for the CDR3 is TGTGCCAGCAGCTTAGATAATACCGGGGTAGGCGAGACCCAGTACTTC. Looking up the rest from reference TRBV11-2 and TRBJ2-5 gives the full variable domain: EAGVAQSPRYKIIEKRQSVAFWCNPISGHATLYWYQQILGQGPKLLIQFQNNGVVDDSQLPKDRFSAERLKGVDSTLKIQPAKLEDSAVYLCASSLDNTGVGETQYFGPGTRLLVL.

The chain carries TRBV11-2 and TRBJ1-1; D not resolved. The CDR3 extends over 12 amino acids. The germline gives CDR1 SGHAT, CDR2 FQNNGV. V gave up 1 base and J gave up 8 bases, with 8 bases separating them. The CDR3 loop reads CASSLGVREAFF. The CDR3 DNA reads as TGTGCCAGCAGCTTAGGAGTGAGGGAAGCTTTCTTT.

The chain is built from TRBV7-2 and TRBJ2-5; TRBD2 matches 11 bases. The length of the CDR3 is 17 residues. Germline CDR1 SGHTA, CDR2 FQGNSA. V was clipped by 3 bases and J by 3 bases; unmatched bases: 9. The CDR3 sequence is CASSFGSLAGGKETQYF. For the CDR3, the DNA is TGTGCCAGCAGCTTTGGGTCGCTAGCGGGAGGTAAAGAGACCCAGTACTTC. The full variable domain, completed using reference TRBV7-2 and TRBJ2-5, is GAGVSQSPSNKVTEKGKDVELRCDPISGHTALYWYRQSLGQGLEFLIYFQGNSAPDKSGLPSDRFSAERTGGSVSTLTIQRTQQEDSAVYLCASSFGSLAGGKETQYFGPGTRLLVL.

This rearrangement joins TRBV9 to TRBJ2-7, with D perhaps TRBD1 (5 bases). V lost 3 bases to trimming and J lost 0 bases, with 16 bases between them. The germline gives CDR1 SGDLS, CDR2 YYNGEE. CDR3 size: 16 residues. The CDR3 sequence is CASSATSRVSSYEQYF. DNA for the CDR3: TGTGCCAGCAGCGCAACATCCAGGGTGAGCTCCTACGAGCAGTACTTC.

This chain joins TRBV6-1 and TRBJ2-7, with D unresolved. Trimming stripped 6 bases from V and 4 bases from J, with 13 bases between. Germline loops: CDR1 MNHNS, CDR2 SASEGT. This CDR3 spans 13 amino acids. The CDR3 region has the DNA TGTGCCAGCAGGGCAGGAGAAAGTTACGAGCAGTACTTC. Translating gives CASRAGESYEQYF.